This T cell receptor (beta chain) originates from a study of technical replicates of blood from a handful of donors. Assay used: immunoSEQ multiplex PCR; TCRdb lists only in-frame clones, some missing. The sample lists 90,000 to 100,000 clones, approximately 95% seen once, with approximately 0.36% in the top ten. The CDR3 is 15 amino acids. This TCR came from a human donor in good health. This chain connects TRBV21-1 to TRBJ2-1; the listed D gene, TRBD2, was not tested against the DNA. TRBV21-1 is a recognized pseudogene. What was sequenced was T cells isolated from PBMCs. The CDR3: CASGWGDRAYNEQFF. The CDR3 coding sequence is TGTGCCAGCGGATGGGGGGATAGAGCCTACAATGAGCAGTTCTTC.